This T cell receptor beta chain was profiled in a study of Tregs in tolerant kidney transplant recipients. Unstimulated regulatory T cells (CD4+CD25+CD127-), CD4+CD25- non-regulatory cells, CD4 and CD8 cells were FACS-sorted from thawed PBMCs. This CDR3 comprises 13 residues. The germline V gene encodes CDR1 MDHEN and CDR2 SYDVKM. V gave up 8 bases and J gave up 3 bases, with 14 bases separating them. The protocol was immunoSEQ multiplex PCR, while the TCRdb copy is restricted to in-frame clones and leaves out a portion. The repertoire holds about 72,000 clones, with around 90% as singletons. The chain recombines TRBV28 with TRBJ2-7, with D uncertain. This TCR came from a human donor who received a combined kidney and bone marrow transplant. Source: CD8+ T cells from blood, taken before the transplant. This CDR3 is CASGLLGSYEQYF. As DNA, the CDR3 is TGTGCCAGCGGTCTTCTAGGCAGCTACGAGCAGTACTTC.